The sequence of this TCR beta chain was determined in a study of blood T cell repertoires in COVID-19. Overall study context: From T cells, B-cell-depleted T cells, or PBMCs came the material, which was cDNA or gDNA.

Original handling: Amplification of reference gene primers provided the estimated nucleated cell counts. The data were produced by immunoSEQ multiplex PCR, yet TCRdb's version contains in-frame clones alone and is incomplete. The DNA gave D and trimming, while V, J and clone size come from that table. The table lists hundreds of thousands of clones, roughly nine tenths of them singletons. Material: peripheral blood. The receptor comes from a woman between 50 and 59 years old with acute or convalescent COVID-19.

The chain's CDR3 is CASSRTGSSNIQYF. CDR3 in DNA: TGTGCCAGCAGCCGTACAGGGTCTAGTAACATTCAGTACTTC. The chain couples TRBV5-4 to TRBJ2-4, with D perhaps matching TRBD1 (6 bases). Trimming removed 4 bases from V and 7 bases from J, with 15 bases in between. Germline CDR1 and CDR2: SGHNT and YYREEE (reference sequence). The CDR3 contains 14 residues.